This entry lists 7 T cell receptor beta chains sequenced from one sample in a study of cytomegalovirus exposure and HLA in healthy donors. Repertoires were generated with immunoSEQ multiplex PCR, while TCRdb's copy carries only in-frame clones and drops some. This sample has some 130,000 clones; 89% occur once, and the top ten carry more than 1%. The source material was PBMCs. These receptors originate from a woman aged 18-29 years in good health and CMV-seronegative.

The CDR3 coding sequence is TGTGCCATCAGTGGGATTCCGGGACAGGGGGCTGGAAACACCATATATTTT. Its translation is CAISGIPGQGAGNTIYF. The chain combines TRBV10-3 with TRBJ1-3, with 11 bases lining up with TRBD1. The CDR3 spans 17 residues. From germline, CDR1 is ENHRY and CDR2 SYGVKD. V dropped 4 bases and J dropped 2; count of bases not matched to a gene: 7.

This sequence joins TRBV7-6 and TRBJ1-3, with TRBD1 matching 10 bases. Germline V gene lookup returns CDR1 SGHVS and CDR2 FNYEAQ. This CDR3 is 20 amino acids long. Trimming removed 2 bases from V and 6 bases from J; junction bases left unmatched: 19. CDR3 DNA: TGTGCCAGCAGCTTATCACGACCCCTATGGACAGGGGGAAAAGAAAACACCATATATTTT. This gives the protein CASSLSRPLWTGGKENTIYF. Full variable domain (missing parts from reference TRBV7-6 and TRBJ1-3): GAGVSQSPRYKVTKRGQDVALRCDPISGHVSLYWYRQALGQGPEFLTYFNYEAQQDKSGLPNDRFSAERPEGSISTLTIQRTEQRDSAMYRCASSLSRPLWTGGKENTIYFGEGSWLTVV.

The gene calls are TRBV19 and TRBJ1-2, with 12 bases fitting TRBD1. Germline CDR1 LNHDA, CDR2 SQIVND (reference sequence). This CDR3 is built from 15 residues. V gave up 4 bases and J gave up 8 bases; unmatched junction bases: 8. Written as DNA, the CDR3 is TGTGCCAGTAGTAGCCCGGGACAGGGGGCGAGCGGCTACACCTTC. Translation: CASSSPGQGASGYTF.

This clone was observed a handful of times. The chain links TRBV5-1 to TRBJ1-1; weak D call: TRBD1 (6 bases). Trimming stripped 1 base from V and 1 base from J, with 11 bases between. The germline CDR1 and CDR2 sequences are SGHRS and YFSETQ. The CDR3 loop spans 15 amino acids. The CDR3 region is CASSLFGTPNTEAFF. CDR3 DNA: TGCGCCAGCAGCTTGTTTGGGACACCGAACACTGAAGCTTTCTTT.

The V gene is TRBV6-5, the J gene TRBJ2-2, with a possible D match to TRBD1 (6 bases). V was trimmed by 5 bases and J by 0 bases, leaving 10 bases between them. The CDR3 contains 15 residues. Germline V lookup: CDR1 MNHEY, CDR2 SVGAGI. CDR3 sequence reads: CASSPQGTNTGELFF. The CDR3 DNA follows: TGTGCCAGCAGTCCTCAGGGGACGAACACCGGGGAGCTGTTTTTT.

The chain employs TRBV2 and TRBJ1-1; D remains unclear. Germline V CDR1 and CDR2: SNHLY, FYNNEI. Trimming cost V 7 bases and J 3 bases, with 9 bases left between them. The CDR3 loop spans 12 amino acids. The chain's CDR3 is CASTATYTEAFF. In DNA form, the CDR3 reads TGTGCCAGCACAGCGACTTACACTGAAGCTTTCTTT.

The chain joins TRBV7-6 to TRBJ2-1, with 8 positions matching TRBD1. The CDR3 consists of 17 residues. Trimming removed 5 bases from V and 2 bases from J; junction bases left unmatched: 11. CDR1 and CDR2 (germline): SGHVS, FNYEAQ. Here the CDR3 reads CASSKNWDRIPYNEQFF. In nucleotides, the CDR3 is TGTGCCAGCAGCAAGAATTGGGACAGGATACCCTACAATGAGCAGTTCTTC.